The T cell receptor (beta chain) described here comes from a study of response to subunit inactivated influenza vaccine. Study observations and caveats: The study's authors posited that every seasonal influenza vaccination enlists few new T cells.

TCRdb re-called the RT-PCR reads through MiXCR, storing one row per CDR3 protein. The profile shows about 520,000 distinct CDR3 sequences, 7.2% of them singletons. A few counts support this clonotype. Its antigen is still unknown. The germline CDR1 and CDR2 sequences are SGHDT and YYEEEE. The CDR3 runs to 16 residues. The V end lost 4 bases, the J end lost 3 bases, and 18 bases lay between the germline ends. Sequenced here: PBMCs from blood, sampled approximately 25 months after vaccination. The chain recombines TRBV5-6 with TRBJ2-3; unclear D gene. This receptor was obtained from a man aged 50-75 years who received an inactivated influenza vaccine. The CDR3 here is CASSVGSIYPTDTQYF. CDR3 DNA sequence: TGTGCCAGCAGCGTGGGCAGTATCTACCCTACAGATACGCAGTATTTT.